The 26 T cell receptor beta chains presented below share a single source sample, sequenced in a study of cytomegalovirus exposure and HLA in healthy donors. It was with 60 Vbeta and 13 Jbeta primers that the PCR ran. Method: immunoSEQ multiplex PCR; TCRdb's copy keeps in-frame clones and lacks some. The sample has about 84,000 clones; 63% are singletons. Sequencing was done on a sample of PBMCs. These receptor sequences come from a woman aged 40 to 50 in good health and CMV-seropositive.

This chain links TRBV6-1 with TRBJ1-1; perhaps TRBD1 as D (6 bases). Trimming stripped 2 bases from V and 6 bases from J, with 19 bases between. Per the germline V gene, CDR1 is MNHNS and CDR2 is SASEGT. The CDR3 runs 16 residues. The CDR3 sequence is CASSETNFRGDAEAFF. The CDR3 nucleotides read TGTGCCAGCAGTGAAACCAACTTCAGGGGCGACGCTGAAGCTTTCTTT.

V is TRBV11-2 and J is TRBJ2-7; 11 bases are a match to TRBD1. The CDR3 runs to 16 residues. CDR1 and CDR2 from the germline V gene are SGHAT and FQNNGV. V dropped 5 bases and J dropped 3; count of bases not matched to a gene: 9. Here the CDR3 DNA reads TGTGCCAGCAGCACTAGTGGGACAGGGGGTTTCTACGAGCAGTACTTC. Translation: CASSTSGTGGFYEQYF.

The chain employs TRBV7-2 and TRBJ1-4; no clear D. The V and J ends lost 5 bases and 7 bases respectively, with 14 bases between them. The CDR3 covers 14 residues. The germline gives CDR1 SGHTA, CDR2 FQGNSA. The CDR3 loop reads CASSRILRGEKLFF. The CDR3 coding sequence is TGTGCCAGCAGCCGAATCTTACGGGGTGAAAAACTGTTTTTT. The full variable domain, rest sourced from reference TRBV7-2 and TRBJ1-4, is GAGVSQSPSNKVTEKGKDVELRCDPISGHTALYWYRQSLGQGLEFLIYFQGNSAPDKSGLPSDRFSAERTGGSVSTLTIQRTQQEDSAVYLCASSRILRGEKLFFGSGTQLSVL.

This clone came up once. The chain uses TRBV5-4 and TRBJ1-1, with 12 bases fitting TRBD1. With V trimmed by 1 base and J by 1 base, 8 bases remained unmatched. The length of the CDR3 is 18 residues. From germline, CDR1 is SGHNT and CDR2 YYREEE (reference sequence). DNA of the CDR3: TGTGCCAGCAGCTTGTTTGGGACAGGGGGCGGTTCGAACACTGAAGCTTTCTTT. Its protein is CASSLFGTGGGSNTEAFF. The full variable domain, completed using reference TRBV5-4 and TRBJ1-1, is ETGVTQSPTHLIKTRGQQVTLRCSSQSGHNTVSWYQQALGQGPQFIFQYYREEENGRGNFPPRFSGLQFPNYSSELNVNALELDDSALYLCASSLFGTGGGSNTEAFFGQGTRLTVV.

This clone has a handful of counts. V is TRBV11-2 and J is TRBJ1-1, with 8 nucleotides matching TRBD1. The length of the CDR3 is 12 residues. The J segment lost 9 bases and the V segment lost 5 bases, leaving 5 bases of the junction unmatched. Germline CDR1 is SGHAT and CDR2 is FQNNGV. CDR3 amino acids: CASSTSGGKAFF. Here the CDR3 DNA reads TGTGCCAGCAGCACTTCAGGGGGCAAAGCTTTCTTT.

The genes are TRBV7-3 and TRBJ2-1; 8 nucleotides agree with TRBD2. This CDR3 is built from 20 residues. J was trimmed by 8 bases and V by 0 bases; bases with no gene match: 21. Germline loops: CDR1 SGHTA, CDR2 FQGTGA. CDR3 bases: TGTGCCAGCAGCTTAACCGGCTCCTTAGCCAGCGGGAGTATGGGCTATGAGCAGTTCTTC. Amino acids: CASSLTGSLASGSMGYEQFF.

This rearrangement joins TRBV7-7 to TRBJ2-1; TRBD1 agrees at 7 bases. With V trimmed by 5 bases and J by 4 bases, 14 bases remained unmatched. Germline lookup yields CDR1 SSHAT and CDR2 FNYEAQ (reference sequence). The CDR3 has 17 residues. CDR3 in amino acids: CASSPIATGALYNEQFF. CDR3 bases: TGTGCCAGCAGCCCTATCGCTACAGGGGCCCTATACAATGAGCAGTTCTTC.

The chain joins TRBV5-4 to TRBJ2-1; 7 bases map to TRBD2. With V trimmed by 4 bases and J by 2 bases, 6 bases remained unmatched. CDR3 size: 15 residues. CDR1 and CDR2 (germline): SGHNT, YYREEE (reference sequence). CDR3 nucleotide sequence: TGTGCCAGCAGCGGCGCTAGCGGAGCCTACAATGAGCAGTTCTTC. This codes for CASSGASGAYNEQFF.

The chain is built from TRBV5-8 and TRBJ1-2, with TRBD1 matching over 9 bases. This CDR3 spans 14 amino acids. The trim removed 4 bases at V and 8 bases at J, leaving 9 bases unmatched. In germline, CDR1 is SGHTS, CDR2 YDEGEE. The CDR3 DNA reads as TGTGCCAGCAGCCCCGCGGGACAGGGATACGGCTACACCTTC. The encoded protein is CASSPAGQGYGYTF. The full variable domain, with the rest looked up from reference TRBV5-8 and TRBJ1-2, is EAGVTQSPTHLIKTRGQQATLRCSPISGHTSVYWYQQALGLGLQFLLWYDEGEERNRGNFPPRFSGRQFPNYSSELNVNALELEDSALYLCASSPAGQGYGYTFGSGTRLTVV.

The rearrangement links TRBV5-6 to TRBJ2-5, with TRBD1 as a possible D gene (6 bases). The CDR3 contains 14 residues. Germline CDR1 SGHDT, CDR2 YYEEEE. With 3 bases removed from V and 5 bases from J, the gap between germline ends came to 14 bases. CDR3: CASSYWGRRETQYF. CDR3 in DNA: TGTGCCAGCAGCTATTGGGGGCGGAGGGAGACCCAGTACTTC.

This clone was counted between two and nine times. The rearrangement joins TRBV30 to TRBJ1-3, with TRBD1 matching 7 bases. Trimming at V came to 2 bases and at J to 2 bases, leaving 3 bases not matched to a gene. Looked up from germline, CDR1 is GTSNPN and CDR2 is SVGIG (reference sequence). This CDR3 has 14 residues. CDR3 residues: CAWSSGTAGNTIYF. The DNA for the CDR3 is TGTGCCTGGAGTTCCGGGACAGCTGGAAACACCATATATTTT.

The chain is built from TRBV6-6 and TRBJ2-3; 7 bases align to TRBD1. The CDR3 covers 14 residues. J was trimmed by 5 bases and V by 5 bases; bases with no gene match: 7. CDR1 is MNHNY, CDR2 SVGAGI, per germline (reference sequence). CDR3 coding DNA: TGTGCCAGCAGTCGACAGGGAAGGCGAGATACGCAGTATTTT. This gives the protein CASSRQGRRDTQYF.

V gene TRBV5-3 combines with J gene TRBJ2-7; no clear D. TRBV5-3 belongs to the ORF category, with a function that is uncertain. Trimming shortened V by 2 bases and J by 3 bases, and 9 bases separated the two germline ends. The length of the CDR3 is 13 residues. The DNA for the CDR3 is TGTGCCAGAAGCTTCTTTCAGCGCTACGAGCAGTACTTC. Translation gives CARSFFQRYEQYF.

The chain carries TRBV29-1 and TRBJ2-7; possible D gene TRBD2, 6 bases. Looked up from germline, CDR1 is SQVTM and CDR2 is ANQGSEA. V was shortened by 6 bases and J by 6 bases, with 15 bases between the two germline ends. This CDR3 region has 12 residues. Written as DNA, the CDR3 is TGCAGCGTCACTAGCTCATTCCTCGAGCAGTACTTC. Encoded protein: CSVTSSFLEQYF.

This rearrangement joins TRBV7-6 to TRBJ2-5, with D possibly being TRBD1 (6 bases). The CDR3 spans 15 residues. Per the germline V gene, CDR1 is SGHVS and CDR2 is FNYEAQ. The germline V and J ends were trimmed by 5 bases and 5 bases, with 18 bases remaining between them. The CDR3 reads CASSPSLQGRETQYF. CDR3 in DNA: TGTGCCAGCAGCCCGTCATTACAGGGTAGGGAGACCCAGTACTTC.

J is TRBJ1-4 and V is TRBV27, with 11 bases aligning to TRBD1. The CDR3 has 16 amino acids. The ends lost 6 bases at V and 7 bases at J; junction bases unmatched: 10. Germline CDR1 is MNHEY and CDR2 is SMNVEV (reference sequence). The CDR3 loop reads CASSRGQGGVREKLFF. DNA of the CDR3: TGTGCCAGCAGCCGGGGACAGGGGGGAGTTCGTGAAAAACTGTTTTTT.

This clone was detected a few times. The chain has TRBV9 and TRBJ2-5; the D is unclear. Germline V gives CDR1 SGDLS, CDR2 YYNGEE. This CDR3 contains 15 residues. Trimming took 0 bases from V and 4 from J, leaving 13 bases between them. CDR3 amino acids: CASSVGALALETQYF. The CDR3 DNA is TGTGCCAGCAGCGTAGGCGCATTAGCTCTAGAGACCCAGTACTTC.

The chain is built from TRBV28 and TRBJ1-1; D not certain. The V gene lost 2 bases and the J gene lost 0 bases, with 10 bases spanning the gap. Germline CDR1 MDHEN, CDR2 SYDVKM. CDR3 size: 15 residues. The CDR3 sequence is CASSLTEPMNTEAFF. The CDR3 DNA is TGTGCCAGCAGTTTAACGGAGCCCATGAACACTGAAGCTTTCTTT. The full variable domain, with the rest looked up from reference TRBV28 and TRBJ1-1, is DVKVTQSSRYLVKRTGEKVFLECVQDMDHENMFWYRQDPGLGLRLIYFSYDVKMKEKGDIPEGYSVSREKKERFSLILESASTNQTSMYLCASSLTEPMNTEAFFGQGTRLTVV.

The V gene is TRBV5-1, the J gene TRBJ2-5; 7 positions match TRBD2. Germline CDR1 SGHRS, CDR2 YFSETQ. The junction had 7 bases not matched to a gene; V was cut back by 4 bases and J by 4 bases. The CDR3 loop spans 14 amino acids. The chain's CDR3 is CASSTTPGGETQYF. CDR3 bases: TGCGCCAGCAGCACGACCCCGGGGGGAGAGACCCAGTACTTC. Full variable domain (missing parts from reference TRBV5-1 and TRBJ2-5): KAGVTQTPRYLIKTRGQQVTLSCSPISGHRSVSWYQQTPGQGLQFLFEYFSETQRNKGNFPGRFSGRQFSNSRSEMNVSTLELGDSALYLCASSTTPGGETQYFGPGTRLLVL.

In this sample, this clone turned up a few times. This chain connects TRBV11-2 to TRBJ2-7, with 11 bases identical to TRBD1. V was clipped by 4 bases and J by 5 bases; unmatched bases: 4. The CDR3 runs 14 residues. Per germline, CDR1 SGHAT and CDR2 FQNNGV. The DNA of the CDR3 is TGTGCCAGCAGCTCGCCGGGACAGGGGGACGAGCAGTACTTC. This sequence encodes CASSSPGQGDEQYF.

This chain joins TRBV28 and TRBJ2-7; possibly TRBD2 for D (6 bases). CDR1 and CDR2 from the germline V gene are MDHEN and SYDVKM. V dropped 3 bases and J dropped 4 bases, with 7 bases sitting between them. The CDR3 contains 12 residues. CDR3 protein: CASSFAGYEQYF. The CDR3 bases are TGTGCCAGCAGTTTTGCGGGATACGAGCAGTACTTC.

The V and J genes are TRBV5-6 and TRBJ2-5; possible D gene TRBD2, 5 bases. This CDR3 is built from 14 residues. V was shortened by 2 bases and J by 5 bases, with 13 bases between the two germline ends. Looked up from germline, CDR1 is SGHDT and CDR2 is YYEEEE. Here the CDR3 reads CASSFPGTYETQYF. The CDR3 coding sequence is TGTGCCAGCAGCTTTCCGGGAACCTACGAGACCCAGTACTTC. The variable domain in full, completed from reference TRBV5-6 and TRBJ2-5, reads DAGVTQSPTHLIKTRGQQVTLRCSPKSGHDTVSWYQQALGQGPQFIFQYYEEEERQRGNFPDRFSGHQFPNYSSELNVNALLLGDSALYLCASSFPGTYETQYFGPGTRLLVL.

This sequence joins TRBV7-9 and TRBJ2-1, with D possibly TRBD1 on 6 matching bases. Trimming left V 2 bases short and J 4 bases short, with 15 bases between. CDR1 SEHNR and CDR2 FQNEAQ come from the germline V gene (reference sequence). This CDR3 region has 16 residues. DNA for the CDR3: TGTGCCAGCAGCTTATCAGGGGCTACCGAATACAATGAGCAGTTCTTC. This gives the protein CASSLSGATEYNEQFF.

A few counts support this clone. The V and J genes are TRBV27 and TRBJ2-7, with 8 bases identical to TRBD2. Trimming took 6 bases from V and 7 from J; bases not matched to a gene: 8. CDR3 length equals 13 residues. Germline CDR1 is MNHEY and CDR2 is SMNVEV (reference sequence). The CDR3 loop reads CASRPGGWGEQYF. The CDR3 coding sequence is TGTGCCAGCAGACCGGGGGGGTGGGGAGAGCAGTACTTC.

This chain connects TRBV28 to TRBJ2-5; 7 nucleotides agree with TRBD1. The CDR3 has 19 amino acids. Per germline, CDR1 MDHEN and CDR2 SYDVKM. The V gene end was trimmed by 2 bases and the J gene end by 2 bases; junction bases not matched to a gene: 17. The CDR3 coding sequence is TGTGCCAGCAGTTTACCATACAGGGGAAGATTCGGCGGACAAGAGACCCAGTACTTC. Translated: CASSLPYRGRFGGQETQYF.

The chain employs TRBV19 and TRBJ2-5, with 8 bases that match TRBD2. CDR1 and CDR2 from the germline V gene are LNHDA and SQIVND (reference sequence). The CDR3 has 15 amino acids. The ends lost 0 bases at V and 3 bases at J; junction bases unmatched: 3. The DNA for the CDR3 is TGTGCCAGTAGTATAGATCCAGCGGGAGAAGAGACCCAGTACTTC. Its protein is CASSIDPAGEETQYF.